This T cell receptor (beta chain) appears in the sequencing data of a study of identical twins. The CDR3 sequence is 15 residues long. Per germline, CDR1 MNHEY and CDR2 SVGEGT. Losses at the gene ends were 6 bases for V and 10 bases for J; bases not matched to a gene: 9. TCRdb itself ran the 5' RACE reads through MiXCR, one entry per CDR3 protein. The sample lists 200,000 to 300,000 distinct CDR3 sequences, 9.5% to 15% occurring once. The data were also submitted as part of a second study, on yellow fever vaccine responses in identical twins.

The chain is built from TRBV6-2 or TRBV6-3 and TRBJ2-1; TRBD2 matches at 13 bases. The source material was memory (CD45RO+) T cells sorted from blood. The clonotype comes from a woman aged 18-35 years in good health. CDR3 protein: CASSPRTSGRAEQFF. CDR3 nucleotides: TGTGCCAGCAGCCCCCGAACTAGCGGGAGGGCCGAGCAGTTCTTC.